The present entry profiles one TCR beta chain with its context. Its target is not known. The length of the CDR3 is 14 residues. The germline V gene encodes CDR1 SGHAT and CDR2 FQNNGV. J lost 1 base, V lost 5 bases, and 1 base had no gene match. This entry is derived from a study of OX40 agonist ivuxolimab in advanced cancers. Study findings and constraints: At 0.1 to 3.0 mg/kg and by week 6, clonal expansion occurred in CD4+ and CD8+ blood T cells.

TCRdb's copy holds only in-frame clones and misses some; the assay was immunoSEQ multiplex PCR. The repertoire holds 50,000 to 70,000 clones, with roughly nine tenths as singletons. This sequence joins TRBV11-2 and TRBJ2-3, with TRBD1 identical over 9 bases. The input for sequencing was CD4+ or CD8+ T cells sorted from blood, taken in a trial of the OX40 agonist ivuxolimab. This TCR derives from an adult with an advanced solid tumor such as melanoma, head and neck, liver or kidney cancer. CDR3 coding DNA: TGTGCCAGCAGCGGGGACAGGGGCACAGATACGCAGTATTTT. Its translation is CASSGDRGTDTQYF.